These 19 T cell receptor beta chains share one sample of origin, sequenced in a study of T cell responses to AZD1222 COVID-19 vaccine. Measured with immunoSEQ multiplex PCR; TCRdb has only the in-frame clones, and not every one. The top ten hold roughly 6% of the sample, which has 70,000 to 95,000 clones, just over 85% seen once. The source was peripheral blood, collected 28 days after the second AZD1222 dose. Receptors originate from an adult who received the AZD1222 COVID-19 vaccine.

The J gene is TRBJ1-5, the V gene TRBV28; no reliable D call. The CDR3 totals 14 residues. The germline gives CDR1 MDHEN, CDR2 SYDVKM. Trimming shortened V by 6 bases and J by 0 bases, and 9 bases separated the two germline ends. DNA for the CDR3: TGTGCCAGCAGGGGAGCATATAGCAATCAGCCCCAGCATTTT. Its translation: CASRGAYSNQPQHF.

CDR3 protein: CASSELGGGAKETQYF. DNA of the CDR3: TGCGCCAGCAGTGAATTGGGCGGGGGAGCCAAAGAGACCCAGTACTTC. The chain is built from TRBV10-1 and TRBJ2-5; 7 nucleotides match TRBD2. After removal of 3 bases from V and 3 bases from J, the junction contained 10 bases not matched to a gene. The CDR3 sequence is 16 residues long. CDR1 is WNHNN, CDR2 SYGVQD, per germline (reference sequence).

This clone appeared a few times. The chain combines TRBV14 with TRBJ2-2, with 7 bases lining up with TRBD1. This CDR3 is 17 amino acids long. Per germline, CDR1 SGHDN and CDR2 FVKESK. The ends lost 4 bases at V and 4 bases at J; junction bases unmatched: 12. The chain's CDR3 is CASSPRLMTGFTGELFF. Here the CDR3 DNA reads TGTGCCAGCAGCCCAAGACTCATGACAGGGTTCACCGGGGAGCTGTTTTTT.

The CDR3: CAISESQVQPQHF. The CDR3 DNA reads TGTGCCATCAGTGAGTCACAGGTTCAGCCCCAGCATTTT. This rearrangement joins TRBV10-3 to TRBJ1-5; possible D gene TRBD1, 5 bases. V was pared by 0 bases and J by 6 bases, with 6 bases between. Germline V gene sequence: CDR1 ENHRY, CDR2 SYGVKD. This CDR3 has 13 residues.

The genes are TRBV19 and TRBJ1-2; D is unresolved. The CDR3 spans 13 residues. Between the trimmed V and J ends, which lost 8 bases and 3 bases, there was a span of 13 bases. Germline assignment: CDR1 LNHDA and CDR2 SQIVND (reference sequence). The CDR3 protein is CASSSGWDYGYTF. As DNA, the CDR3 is TGTGCCAGTTCCTCCGGTTGGGACTATGGCTACACCTTC.

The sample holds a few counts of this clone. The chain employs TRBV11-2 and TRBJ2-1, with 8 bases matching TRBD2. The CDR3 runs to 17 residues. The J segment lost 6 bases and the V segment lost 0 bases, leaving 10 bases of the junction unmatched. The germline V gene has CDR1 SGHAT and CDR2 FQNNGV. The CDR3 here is CASSLDPISGAFNEQFF. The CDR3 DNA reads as TGTGCCAGCAGCTTAGATCCCATTAGCGGGGCTTTCAATGAGCAGTTCTTC.

Here the CDR3 reads CASREGTAFYEQYF. For the CDR3, the DNA is TGTGCCAGCAGGGAGGGGACGGCATTCTACGAGCAGTACTTC. V gene TRBV28 combines with J gene TRBJ2-7, with D perhaps TRBD2 (6 bases). CDR1 is MDHEN, CDR2 SYDVKM, per germline. The CDR3 is 14 residues long. V lost 6 bases and J 3 bases, leaving 15 bases between the germline ends.

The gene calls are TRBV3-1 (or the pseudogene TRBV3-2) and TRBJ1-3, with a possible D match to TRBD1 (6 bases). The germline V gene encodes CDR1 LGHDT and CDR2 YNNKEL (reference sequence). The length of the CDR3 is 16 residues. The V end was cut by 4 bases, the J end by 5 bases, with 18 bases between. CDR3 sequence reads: CASSPTGRGERNTIYF. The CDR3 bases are TGTGCCAGCAGCCCTACCGGGAGGGGGGAGAGAAACACCATATATTTT.

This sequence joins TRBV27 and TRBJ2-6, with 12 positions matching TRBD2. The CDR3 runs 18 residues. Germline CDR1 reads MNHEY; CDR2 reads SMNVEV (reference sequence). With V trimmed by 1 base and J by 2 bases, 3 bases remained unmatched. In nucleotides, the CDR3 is TGTGCCAGCAGTTTATTTCTAGCGGGAGGGCCTGGGGCCAACGTCCTGACTTTC. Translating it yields CASSLFLAGGPGANVLTF.

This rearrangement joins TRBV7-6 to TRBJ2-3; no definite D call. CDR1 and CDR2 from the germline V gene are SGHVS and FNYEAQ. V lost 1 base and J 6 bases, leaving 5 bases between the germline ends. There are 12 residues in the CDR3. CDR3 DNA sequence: TGTGCCAGCAGCTTAGTCAAGGATACGCAGTATTTT. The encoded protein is CASSLVKDTQYF.

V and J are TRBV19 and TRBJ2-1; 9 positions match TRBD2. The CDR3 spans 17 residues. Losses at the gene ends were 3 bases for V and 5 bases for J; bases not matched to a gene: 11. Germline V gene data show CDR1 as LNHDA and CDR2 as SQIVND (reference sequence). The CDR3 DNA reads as TGTGCCAGTAGTATCGGGGCGGGAGGGCCTCGGGACAATGAGCAGTTCTTC. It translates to CASSIGAGGPRDNEQFF.

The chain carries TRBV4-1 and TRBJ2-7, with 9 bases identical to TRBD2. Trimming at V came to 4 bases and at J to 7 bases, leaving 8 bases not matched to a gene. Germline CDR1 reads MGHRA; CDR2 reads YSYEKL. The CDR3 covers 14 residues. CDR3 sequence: CASSPTSGLQEQYF. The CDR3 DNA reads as TGCGCCAGCAGCCCGACTAGCGGCCTGCAAGAGCAGTACTTC.

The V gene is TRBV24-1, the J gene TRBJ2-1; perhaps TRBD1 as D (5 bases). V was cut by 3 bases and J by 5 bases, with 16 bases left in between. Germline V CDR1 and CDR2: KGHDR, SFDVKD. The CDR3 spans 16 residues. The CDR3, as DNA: TGTGCCACCAGTGATCCTCAGGGCGGATTCCACAATGAGCAGTTCTTC. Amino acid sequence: CATSDPQGGFHNEQFF.

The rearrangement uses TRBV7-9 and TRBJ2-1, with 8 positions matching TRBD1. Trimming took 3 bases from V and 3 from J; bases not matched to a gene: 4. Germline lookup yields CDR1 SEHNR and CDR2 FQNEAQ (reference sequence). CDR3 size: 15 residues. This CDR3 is CASSFRDRNYNEQFF. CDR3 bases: TGTGCCAGCAGCTTTAGGGACAGGAACTACAATGAGCAGTTCTTC.

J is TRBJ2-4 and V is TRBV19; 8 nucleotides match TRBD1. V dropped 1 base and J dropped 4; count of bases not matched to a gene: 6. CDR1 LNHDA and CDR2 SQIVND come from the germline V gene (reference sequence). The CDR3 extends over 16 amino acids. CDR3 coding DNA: TGTGCCAGTAGTATAGGTCCTGGACAGGGAAAAAACATTCAGTACTTC. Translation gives CASSIGPGQGKNIQYF. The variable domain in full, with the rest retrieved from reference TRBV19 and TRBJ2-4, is DGGITQSPKYLFRKEGQNVTLSCEQNLNHDAMYWYRQDPGQGLRLIYYSQIVNDFQKGDIAEGYSVSREKKESFPLTVTSAQKNPTAFYLCASSIGPGQGKNIQYFGAGTRLSVL.

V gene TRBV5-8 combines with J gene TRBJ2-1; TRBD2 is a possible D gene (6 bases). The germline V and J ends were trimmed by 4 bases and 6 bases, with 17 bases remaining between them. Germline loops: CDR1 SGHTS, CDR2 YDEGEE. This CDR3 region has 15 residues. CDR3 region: CASSPPGRYGNEQFF. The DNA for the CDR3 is TGTGCCAGCAGCCCCCCGGGGAGGTATGGCAATGAGCAGTTCTTC.

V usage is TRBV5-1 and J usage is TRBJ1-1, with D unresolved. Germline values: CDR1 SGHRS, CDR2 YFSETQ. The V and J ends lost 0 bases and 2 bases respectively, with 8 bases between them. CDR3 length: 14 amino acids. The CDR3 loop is CASSLGASNTEAFF. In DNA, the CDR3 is TGCGCCAGCAGCTTGGGTGCAAGCAACACTGAAGCTTTCTTT.

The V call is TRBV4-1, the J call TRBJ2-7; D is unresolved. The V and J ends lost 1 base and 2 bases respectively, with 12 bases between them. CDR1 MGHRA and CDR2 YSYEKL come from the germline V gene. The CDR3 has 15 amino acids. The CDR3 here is CASSQGRQQTYEQYF. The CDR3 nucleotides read TGCGCCAGCAGCCAAGGCCGGCAGCAGACCTACGAGCAGTACTTC.

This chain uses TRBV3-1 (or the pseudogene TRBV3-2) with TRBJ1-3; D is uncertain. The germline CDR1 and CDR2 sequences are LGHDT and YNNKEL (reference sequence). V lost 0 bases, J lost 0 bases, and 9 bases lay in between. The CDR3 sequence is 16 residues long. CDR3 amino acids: CASSQEWQHSGNTIYF. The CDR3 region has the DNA TGTGCCAGCAGCCAAGAGTGGCAGCACTCTGGAAACACCATATATTTT.